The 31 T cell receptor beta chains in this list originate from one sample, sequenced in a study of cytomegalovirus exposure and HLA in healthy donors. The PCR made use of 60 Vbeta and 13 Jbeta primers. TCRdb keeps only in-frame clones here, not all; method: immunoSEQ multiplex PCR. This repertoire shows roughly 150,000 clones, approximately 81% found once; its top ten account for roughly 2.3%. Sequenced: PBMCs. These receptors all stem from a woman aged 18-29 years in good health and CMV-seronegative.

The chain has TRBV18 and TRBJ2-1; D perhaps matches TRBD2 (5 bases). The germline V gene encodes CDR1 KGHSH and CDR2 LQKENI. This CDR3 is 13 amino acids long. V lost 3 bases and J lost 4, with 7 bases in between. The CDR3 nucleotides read TGTGCCAGCTCACCTCCGGGATACAATGAGCAGTTCTTC. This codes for CASSPPGYNEQFF.

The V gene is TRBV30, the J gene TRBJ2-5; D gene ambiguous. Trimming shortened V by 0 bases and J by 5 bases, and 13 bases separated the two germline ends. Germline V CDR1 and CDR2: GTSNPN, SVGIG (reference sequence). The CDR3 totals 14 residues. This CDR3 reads CAWSVTGHGETQYF. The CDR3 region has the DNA TGTGCCTGGAGTGTGACCGGTCACGGGGAGACCCAGTACTTC.

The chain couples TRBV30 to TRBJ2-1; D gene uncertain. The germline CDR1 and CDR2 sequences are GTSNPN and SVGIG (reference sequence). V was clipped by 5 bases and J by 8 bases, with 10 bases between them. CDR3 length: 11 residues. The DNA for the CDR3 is TGTGCCTGGTACAGATACTATGAGCAGTTCTTC. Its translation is CAWYRYYEQFF.

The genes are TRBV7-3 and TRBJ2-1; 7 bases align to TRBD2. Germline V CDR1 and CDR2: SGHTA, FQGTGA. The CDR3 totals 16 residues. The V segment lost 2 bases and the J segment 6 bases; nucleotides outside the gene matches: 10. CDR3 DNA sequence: TGTGCCAGCAGCTTAGCCCCCACTAGCGTGTTCAATGAGCAGTTCTTC. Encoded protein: CASSLAPTSVFNEQFF.

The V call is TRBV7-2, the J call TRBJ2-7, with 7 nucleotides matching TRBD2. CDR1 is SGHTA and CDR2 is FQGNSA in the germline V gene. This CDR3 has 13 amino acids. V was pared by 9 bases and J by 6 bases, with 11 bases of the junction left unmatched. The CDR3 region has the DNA TGTGCCAGTGGGGGGGTTTCTAAGGGCGAGCAGTACTTC. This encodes CASGGVSKGEQYF.

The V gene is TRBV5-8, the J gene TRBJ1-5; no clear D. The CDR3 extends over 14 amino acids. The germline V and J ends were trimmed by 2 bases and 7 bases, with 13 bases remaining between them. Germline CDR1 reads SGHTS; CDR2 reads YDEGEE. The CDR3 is CASSFRSHGQPQHF. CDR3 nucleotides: TGTGCCAGCAGCTTTAGGTCCCACGGGCAGCCCCAGCATTTT. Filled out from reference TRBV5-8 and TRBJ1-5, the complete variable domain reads EAGVTQSPTHLIKTRGQQATLRCSPISGHTSVYWYQQALGLGLQFLLWYDEGEERNRGNFPPRFSGRQFPNYSSELNVNALELEDSALYLCASSFRSHGQPQHFGDGTRLSIL.

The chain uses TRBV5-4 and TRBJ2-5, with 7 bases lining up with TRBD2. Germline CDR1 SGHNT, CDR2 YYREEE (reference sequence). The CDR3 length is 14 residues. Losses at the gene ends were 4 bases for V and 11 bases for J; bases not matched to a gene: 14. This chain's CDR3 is CASSLDYRGVVQYF. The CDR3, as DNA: TGTGCCAGCAGCCTGGACTACCGGGGGGTGGTTCAGTACTTC.

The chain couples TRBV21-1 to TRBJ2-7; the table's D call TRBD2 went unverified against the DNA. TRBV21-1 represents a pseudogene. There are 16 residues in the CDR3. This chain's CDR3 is CASSNMRHPQRYEQYF. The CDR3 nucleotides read TGTGCCAGCAGCAATATGCGGCACCCGCAAAGATACGAGCAGTACTTC.

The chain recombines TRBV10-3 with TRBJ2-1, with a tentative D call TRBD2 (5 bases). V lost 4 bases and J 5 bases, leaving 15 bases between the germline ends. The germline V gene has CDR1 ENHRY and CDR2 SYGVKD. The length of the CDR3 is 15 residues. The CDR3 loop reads CAISVGNWRDNEQFF. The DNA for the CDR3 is TGTGCCATCAGTGTCGGAAATTGGCGGGACAATGAGCAGTTCTTC.

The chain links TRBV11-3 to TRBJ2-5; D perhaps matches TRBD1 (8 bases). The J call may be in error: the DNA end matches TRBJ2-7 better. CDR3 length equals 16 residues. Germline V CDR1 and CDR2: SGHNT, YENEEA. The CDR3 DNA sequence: TGTGCCAGCAGTCCGGGGGGACAGGTCTTTGACCACGAGCAGTACTTC. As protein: CASSPGGQVFDHEQYF.

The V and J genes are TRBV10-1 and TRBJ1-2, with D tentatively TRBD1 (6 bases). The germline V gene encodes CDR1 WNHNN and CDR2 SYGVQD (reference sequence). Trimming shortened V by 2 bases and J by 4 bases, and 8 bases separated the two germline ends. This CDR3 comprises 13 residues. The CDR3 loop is CASSEAQGYGYTF. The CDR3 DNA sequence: TGCGCCAGCAGTGAGGCACAGGGCTATGGCTACACCTTC.

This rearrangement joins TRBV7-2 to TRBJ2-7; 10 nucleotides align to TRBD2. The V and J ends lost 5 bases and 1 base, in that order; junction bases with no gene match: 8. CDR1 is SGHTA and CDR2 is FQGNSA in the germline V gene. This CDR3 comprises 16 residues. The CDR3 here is CASSRIAGGWSYEQYF. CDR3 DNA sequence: TGTGCCAGCAGCCGGATAGCGGGAGGATGGTCCTACGAGCAGTACTTC. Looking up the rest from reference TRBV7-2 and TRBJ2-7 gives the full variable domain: GAGVSQSPSNKVTEKGKDVELRCDPISGHTALYWYRQSLGQGLEFLIYFQGNSAPDKSGLPSDRFSAERTGGSVSTLTIQRTQQEDSAVYLCASSRIAGGWSYEQYFGPGTRLTVT.

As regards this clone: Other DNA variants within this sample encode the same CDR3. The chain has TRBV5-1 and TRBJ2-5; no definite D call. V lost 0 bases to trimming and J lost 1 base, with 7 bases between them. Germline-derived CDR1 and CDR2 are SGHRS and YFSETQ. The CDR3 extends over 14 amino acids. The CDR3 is CASSLGTSQETQYF. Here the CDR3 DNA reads TGCGCCAGCAGCTTGGGTACCAGCCAAGAGACCCAGTACTTC. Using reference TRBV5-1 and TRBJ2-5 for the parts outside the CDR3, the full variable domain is KAGVTQTPRYLIKTRGQQVTLSCSPISGHRSVSWYQQTPGQGLQFLFEYFSETQRNKGNFPGRFSGRQFSNSRSEMNVSTLELGDSALYLCASSLGTSQETQYFGPGTRLLVL.

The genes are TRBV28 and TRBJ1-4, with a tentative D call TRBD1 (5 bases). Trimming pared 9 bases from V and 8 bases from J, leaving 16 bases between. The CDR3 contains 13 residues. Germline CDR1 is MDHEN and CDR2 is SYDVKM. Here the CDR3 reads CASTSGIREKLFF. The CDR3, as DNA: TGTGCCAGTACTTCAGGGATTAGGGAAAAACTGTTTTTT.

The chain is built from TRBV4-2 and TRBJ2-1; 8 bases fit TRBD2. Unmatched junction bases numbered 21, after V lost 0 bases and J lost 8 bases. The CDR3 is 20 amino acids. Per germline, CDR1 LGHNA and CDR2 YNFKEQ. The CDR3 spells CASSQDLGRDLAGLGDEQFF. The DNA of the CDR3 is TGTGCCAGCAGCCAAGATTTAGGGAGAGATCTAGCGGGTTTGGGCGATGAGCAGTTCTTC.

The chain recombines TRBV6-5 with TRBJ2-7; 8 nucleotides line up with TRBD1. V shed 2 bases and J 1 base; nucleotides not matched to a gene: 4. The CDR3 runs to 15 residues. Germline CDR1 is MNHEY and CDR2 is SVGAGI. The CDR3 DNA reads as TGTGCCAGCAGTTACGCCGGGACAGGATCCTACGAGCAGTACTTC. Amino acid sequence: CASSYAGTGSYEQYF.

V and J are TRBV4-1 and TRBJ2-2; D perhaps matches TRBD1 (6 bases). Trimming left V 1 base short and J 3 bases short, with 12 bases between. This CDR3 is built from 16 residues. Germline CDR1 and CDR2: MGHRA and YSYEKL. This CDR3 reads CASSQGVGGYTGELFF. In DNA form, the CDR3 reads TGCGCCAGCAGCCAAGGGGTAGGGGGATACACCGGGGAGCTGTTTTTT.

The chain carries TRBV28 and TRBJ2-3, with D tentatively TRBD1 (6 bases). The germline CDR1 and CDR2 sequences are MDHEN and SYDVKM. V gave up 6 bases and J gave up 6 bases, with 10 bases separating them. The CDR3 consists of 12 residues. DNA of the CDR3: TGTGCCAGCAGACAGGGTGCGGATACGCAGTATTTT. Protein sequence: CASRQGADTQYF.

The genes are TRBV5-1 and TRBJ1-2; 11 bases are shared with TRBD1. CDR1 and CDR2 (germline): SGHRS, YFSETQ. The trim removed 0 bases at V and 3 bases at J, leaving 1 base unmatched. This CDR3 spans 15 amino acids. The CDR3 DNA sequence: TGCGCCAGCAGCTTGGAGGACAGGGGGCACTATGGCTACACCTTC. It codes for CASSLEDRGHYGYTF.

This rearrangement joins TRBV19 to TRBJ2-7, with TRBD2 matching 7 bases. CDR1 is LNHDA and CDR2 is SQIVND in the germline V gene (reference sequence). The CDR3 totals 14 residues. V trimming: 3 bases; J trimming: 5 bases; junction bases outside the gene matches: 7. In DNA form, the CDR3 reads TGTGCCAGTAGTATTGGCGGGAGTGTCAACGAGCAGTACTTC. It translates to CASSIGGSVNEQYF.

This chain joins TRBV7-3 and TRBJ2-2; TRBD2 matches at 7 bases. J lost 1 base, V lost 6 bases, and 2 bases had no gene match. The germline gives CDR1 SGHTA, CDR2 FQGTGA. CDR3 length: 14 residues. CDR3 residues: CASRGGGNTGELFF. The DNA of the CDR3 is TGTGCCAGCAGGGGCGGGGGGAACACCGGGGAGCTGTTTTTT.

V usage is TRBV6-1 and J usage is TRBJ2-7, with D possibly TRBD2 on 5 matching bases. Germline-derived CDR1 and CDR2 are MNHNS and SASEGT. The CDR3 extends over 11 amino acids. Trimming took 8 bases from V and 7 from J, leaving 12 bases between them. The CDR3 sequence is CASVAGWEQYF. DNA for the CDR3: TGTGCCAGCGTGGCGGGCTGGGAGCAGTACTTC.

DNA of the CDR3: TGTGCCTGGATAGCTAGCGGGAGTCTGACCGGGGAGCTGTTTTTT. Amino acids: CAWIASGSLTGELFF. This sequence joins TRBV30 and TRBJ2-2, with 10 bases aligning to TRBD2. J was trimmed by 5 bases and V by 4 bases; bases with no gene match: 7. In germline, CDR1 is GTSNPN, CDR2 SVGIG (reference sequence). The CDR3 loop spans 15 amino acids.

CDR3 in amino acids: CASSISVEDTQYF. The CDR3 coding sequence is TGTGCCAGTAGTATTTCGGTTGAGGATACGCAGTATTTT. The J gene is TRBJ2-3, the V gene TRBV19; D gene unclear. Trimming pared 3 bases from V and 6 bases from J, leaving 10 bases between. CDR3 size: 13 residues. In germline, CDR1 is LNHDA, CDR2 SQIVND (reference sequence).

The CDR3 here is CASSSNLGGWGTDTQYF. The CDR3, as DNA: TGTGCCAGCAGCTCTAACCTGGGCGGGTGGGGCACAGATACGCAGTATTTT. This chain uses TRBV11-2 with TRBJ2-3; maybe TRBD2 (5 bases). V was clipped by 4 bases and J by 1 base, with 18 bases between them. CDR1 and CDR2 from the germline V gene are SGHAT and FQNNGV. The CDR3 extends over 17 amino acids. Based on the CDR3 plus reference TRBV11-2 and TRBJ2-3, the full variable domain is EAGVAQSPRYKIIEKRQSVAFWCNPISGHATLYWYQQILGQGPKLLIQFQNNGVVDDSQLPKDRFSAERLKGVDSTLKIQPAKLEDSAVYLCASSSNLGGWGTDTQYFGPGTRLTVL.

The CDR3: CASRGGTENTGELFF. The CDR3 DNA sequence: TGTGCCAGCAGGGGAGGGACGGAGAACACCGGGGAGCTGTTTTTT. The V and J genes are TRBV27 and TRBJ2-2, with TRBD2 matching over 7 bases. The ends lost 6 bases at V and 1 base at J; junction bases unmatched: 5. Germline-derived CDR1 and CDR2 are MNHEY and SMNVEV (reference sequence). This CDR3 region has 15 residues.

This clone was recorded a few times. The CDR3 loop reads CASSLLGGGREKLFF. The CDR3 DNA reads as TGTGCCAGCAGCCTCCTTGGGGGGGGCCGTGAAAAACTGTTTTTT. This chain uses TRBV4-2 with TRBJ1-4, with D maybe TRBD1 (6 bases). V dropped 4 bases and J dropped 7 bases, with 16 bases sitting between them. Germline values: CDR1 LGHNA, CDR2 YNFKEQ. This CDR3 has 15 amino acids.

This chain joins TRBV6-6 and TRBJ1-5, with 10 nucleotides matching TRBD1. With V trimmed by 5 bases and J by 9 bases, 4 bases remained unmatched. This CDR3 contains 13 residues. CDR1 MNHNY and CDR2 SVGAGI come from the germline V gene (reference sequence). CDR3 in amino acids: CASSGDRGRPQHF. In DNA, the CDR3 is TGTGCCAGCAGTGGGGACAGGGGCCGGCCCCAGCATTTT.

CDR3 sequence reads: CASSPLPGQTMNTEAFF. The CDR3 DNA reads TGTGCCAGCAGTCCCCTCCCGGGACAGACAATGAACACTGAAGCTTTCTTT. The chain is built from TRBV27 and TRBJ1-1; 7 nucleotides agree with TRBD1. CDR1 MNHEY and CDR2 SMNVEV come from the germline V gene (reference sequence). The J segment lost 0 bases and the V segment lost 5 bases, leaving 12 bases of the junction unmatched. This CDR3 has 17 residues.

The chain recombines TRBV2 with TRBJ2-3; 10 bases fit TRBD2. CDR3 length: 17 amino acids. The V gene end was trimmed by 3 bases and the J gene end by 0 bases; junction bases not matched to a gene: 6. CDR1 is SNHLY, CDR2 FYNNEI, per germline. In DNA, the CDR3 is TGTGCCAGCAGTGACGGGCTAGCGGGAGCTAGCACAGATACGCAGTATTTT. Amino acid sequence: CASSDGLAGASTDTQYF. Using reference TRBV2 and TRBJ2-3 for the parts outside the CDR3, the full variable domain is EPEVTQTPSHQVTQMGQEVILRCVPISNHLYFYWYRQILGQKVEFLVSFYNNEISEKSEIFDDQFSVERPDGSNFTLKIRSTKLEDSAMYFCASSDGLAGASTDTQYFGPGTRLTVL.

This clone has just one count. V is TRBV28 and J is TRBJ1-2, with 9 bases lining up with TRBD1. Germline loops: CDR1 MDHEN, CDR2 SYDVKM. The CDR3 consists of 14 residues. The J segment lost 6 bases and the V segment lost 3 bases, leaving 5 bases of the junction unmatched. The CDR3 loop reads CASSFRQGVDGYTF. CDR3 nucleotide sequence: TGTGCCAGCAGTTTTCGACAGGGGGTCGATGGCTACACCTTC.